The rows below give T cell receptor beta chains drawn from one sample of a study of vaccination effects on CD4 cells after COVID-19. These receptors lack a known antigen. Assay: immunoSEQ multiplex PCR; the TCRdb copy retains only in-frame clones and omits some. The sample consists of around 19,000 clones, roughly 70% of them appearing once. Specimen: CD4+ T cells from PBMCs cultured with a peptide pool, collected before COVID-19 vaccination. These receptors were taken from a human donor who had a prior SARS-CoV-2 infection. Each CDR3 is given with its conserved first and last residue. The D gene is left open where the match is weak. The size entry is marked missing in some rows and otherwise reads once, few, many or a size class.

>.|TRBV9|TRBJ2-5|.
TGTGCCAGCAGCGGGGGCCCGTATCAAGAGACCCAGTACTTC
CASSGGPYQETQYF
>.|TRBV18|TRBJ1-3|.
TGTGCCAGCTCACCAACGGGGTCGAGCTCTGGAAACACCATATATTTT
CASSPTGSSSGNTIYF
>.|TRBV4-3|TRBJ1-1|.
TGCGCCAGCAGCCAAGGGGGAAGGAACACTGAAGCTTTCTTT
CASSQGGRNTEAFF
>.|TRBV7-3|TRBJ2-3|TRBD2
TGTGCCAGCAGCCCCCTCGCGGGGGCAGATACGCAGTATTTT
CASSPLAGADTQYF
>.|TRBV3-1/TRBV3-2|TRBJ1-3|TRBD1
TGTGCCAGCAGCCTCGGGACAGTCGGATCGTCTGGAAACACCATATATTTT
CASSLGTVGSSGNTIYF
>.|TRBV11-2|TRBJ2-5|.
TGTGCCAGCAGCTTAGTTCGGGAGACCCAGTACTTC
CASSLVRETQYF
>.|TRBV5-1|TRBJ1-1|TRBD1
TGCGCCAGCAGCACCGGACAGGGTTATTCTGAAGCTTTCTTT
CASSTGQGYSEAFF
>.|TRBV12-3/TRBV12-4|TRBJ2-7|.
TGTGCCAGCAGTTTCGGTCGGTACAGGTCTCACTTC
CASSFGRYRSHF
>.|TRBV21-1|TRBJ1-5|.
TGTGCCAGCAGCAACGTAAGGACGGAAAATCAGCCCCAGCATTTT
CASSNVRTENQPQHF
>.|TRBV11-3|TRBJ2-1|.
TGTGCCAGCAGCTACAAGCCAGGGGGGGTACAAAATGAGCAGTTCTTC
CASSYKPGGVQNEQFF
>.|TRBV18|TRBJ1-3|TRBD1
TGTGCCAGCTCACCAATCAACGGACAGGGGGCGGCTGGAAACACCATATATTTT
CASSPINGQGAAGNTIYF
>.|TRBV18|TRBJ1-2|.
TGTGCCAGCTCATCGACAGGCCGGCGCTATGGCTACACCTTC
CASSSTGRRYGYTF
>.|TRBV19|TRBJ1-1|.
TGTGCCAGTAAGGAGGGGATGAACACTGAAGCTTTCTTT
CASKEGMNTEAFF
>.|TRBV20-1|TRBJ2-3|.
TGCAGTGCTAGTAACATCCCCGGGGATACGCAGTATTTT
CSASNIPGDTQYF
>.|TRBV20-1|TRBJ2-1|TRBD2
TGCAGTGCTAGTCAGTCTAGCGGGGGCTACAATGAGCAGTTCTTC
CSASQSSGGYNEQFF
>.|TRBV5-1|TRBJ2-1|.
TGCGCCAGCAGCCTGCAGGGATACAATGAGCAGTTCTTC
CASSLQGYNEQFF
>.|TRBV3-1/TRBV3-2|TRBJ2-5|TRBD2
TGTGCCAGCAGCCAAGATCGACTAGCGGGGGGCAGAGGAGAGACCCAGTACTTC
CASSQDRLAGGRGETQYF
>.|TRBV18|TRBJ2-6|.
TGTGCCAGCTCACTAGGACGGGAAAACGTCCTGACTTTC
CASSLGRENVLTF
>.|TRBV5-4|TRBJ1-2|.
TGTGCCAGCAGGGCTTTTAACTATGGCTACACCTTC
CASRAFNYGYTF
>.|TRBV29-1|TRBJ1-2|TRBD1
TGCAGCGTAGGGACAGGGTACCCTTCTTATGGCTACACCTTC
CSVGTGYPSYGYTF
>.|TRBV11-2|TRBJ2-2|.
TGTGCCAGCAGCTTAGGCGCCGGGGAGCTGTTTTTT
CASSLGAGELFF
>.|TRBV6-5|TRBJ1-1|.
TGTGCCAGCACTAAATCTGGTTACACTGAAGCTTTCTTT
CASTKSGYTEAFF
>.|TRBV15|TRBJ2-5|.
TGTGCCACCAGCAGAGTTCGGCGGCCGGGTGAGACCCAGTACTTC
CATSRVRRPGETQYF
>.|TRBV18|TRBJ2-7|TRBD2
TGTGCCAGCTCATTGGGACTAGTCTCCTACGAGCAGTACTTC
CASSLGLVSYEQYF
>.|TRBV29-1|TRBJ1-1|.
TGCAGCGCCCACCAACGGAACACTGAAGCTTTCTTT
CSAHQRNTEAFF
>.|TRBV10-3|TRBJ1-1|.
TGTGCCACCAGGAGGGACGGTAACACTGAAGCTTTCTTT
CATRRDGNTEAFF
>.|TRBV7-3|TRBJ2-2|TRBD1
TGTGCCAGCAGCCAGACAGGGGGCGGTCCCGGGGAGCTGTTTTTT
CASSQTGGGPGELFF
>.|TRBV2|TRBJ2-1|.
TGTGCCAGCACATCGACGATGGGCGGCAATGAGCAGTTCTTC
CASTSTMGGNEQFF
>.|TRBV19|TRBJ2-3|.
TGTGCCAGTAGTATAGTGATTGCTAAAGTCAATACGCAGTATTTT
CASSIVIAKVNTQYF
>.|TRBV4-3|TRBJ2-7|TRBD2
TGCGCCAGCAGCCAAAATAGCGGGGGGACCTACGAGCAGTACTTC
CASSQNSGGTYEQYF
>.|TRBV4-3|TRBJ2-1|.
TGCGCCAGCAGCGAAATGAGAGCTAGCTACAATGAGCAGTTCTTC
CASSEMRASYNEQFF
>.|TRBV7-3|TRBJ2-2|.
TGTGCCAGCAGCCCTTCGTCTCGAGGGGCCTACACCGGGGAGCTGTTTTTT
CASSPSSRGAYTGELFF
>.|TRBV7-2|TRBJ2-1|TRBD2
TGTGCCAGCAGCGCCGGGACTAGCCGTCTCAATGAGCAGTTCTTC
CASSAGTSRLNEQFF
>.|TRBV7-2|TRBJ2-3|.
TGTGCCAGCAGCTTAGCACTCCTATACGATACGCAGTATTTT
CASSLALLYDTQYF
>.|TRBV7-2|TRBJ1-2|.
TGTGCCAGCAGCTACCTTACAGGGAGGGGCTATGGCTACACCTTC
CASSYLTGRGYGYTF
>once|TRBV10-3|TRBJ2-3|.
TGTGCCATCAGTGGTTCGGGGGCAAGGGATACGCAGTATTTT
CAISGSGARDTQYF
>.|TRBV12-3/TRBV12-4|TRBJ1-6|.
TGTGCCAGCAGCTTTGGATCACCCCTCCACTTT
CASSFGSPLHF
>.|TRBV28|TRBJ1-2|.
TGTGCCAGCAGGGTGCCTGGAAGTAACTATGGCTACACCTTC
CASRVPGSNYGYTF
>.|TRBV28|TRBJ1-2|TRBD1
TGTGCCAGCAGTACCGGGACAGGGCCTGGCTACACCTTC
CASSTGTGPGYTF
>.|TRBV11-2|TRBJ2-3|TRBD2
TGTGCCAGCAGCTTAGGGACTAGCGGGAGGTACGCAGATACGCAGTATTTT
CASSLGTSGRYADTQYF
>.|TRBV5-6|TRBJ2-5|.
TGTGCCAGCAGCTTTGGGGGGAAAGAGACCCAGTACTTC
CASSFGGKETQYF
>.|TRBV19|TRBJ2-1|.
TGTGCCAGTAGGAAATTCGCGCGGTACAATGAGCAGTTCTTC
CASRKFARYNEQFF
>once|TRBV4-3|TRBJ1-2|.
TGCGCCAGCAGCCAAGAATCCAGCCTGATTGCCTACACCTTC
CASSQESSLIAYTF
>.|TRBV6-1|TRBJ2-7|TRBD2
TGTGCCAGCAGTGATCCGGCGGGGGGGCGGGCCTACGAGCAGTACTTC
CASSDPAGGRAYEQYF
>.|TRBV29-1|TRBJ2-3|.
TGCAGCGTTGTCTCAGCCGTGGCGACAGATACGCAGTATTTT
CSVVSAVATDTQYF
>.|TRBV5-4|TRBJ2-7|.
TGTGCCAGCAGCCTAGACATGACCTACGAGCAGTACTTC
CASSLDMTYEQYF
>once|TRBV7-8|TRBJ2-7|.
TGTGCCAGCAGCCGAGGGACGCATCGGGGCTACGAGCAGTACTTC
CASSRGTHRGYEQYF
>.|TRBV12-5|TRBJ1-6|.
TGTGCTAGTGGTTCCGTGGGGGGAAGACCCCTCCACTTT
CASGSVGGRPLHF
>once|TRBV6-5|TRBJ1-4|TRBD1
TGTGCCAGCAGTTACGCCGGGACAGAAGGGGAAAAACTGTTTTTT
CASSYAGTEGEKLFF
>few|TRBV5-4|TRBJ2-5|.
TGTGCCAGCAGCTTGGTGGACTTACAAGAGACCCAGTACTTC
CASSLVDLQETQYF